The 19 T cell receptor beta chains reported below all come from one sample, sequenced in a study of T cell repertoires in cytomegalovirus infection. Which antigens these TCRs recognize remains unknown. TCRdb used MiXCR to reprocess the reads, holding one entry per CDR3 protein. The sample carries 250,000 to 300,000 distinct CDR3 sequences, roughly a fifth recorded once. Material: cultured PBMCs, obtained from culture after CMV antigen stimulation. The receptors originated from a human donor in good health (CMV status not recorded). Some clones in this sample may be carry-over from other donors' samples.

This clonotype was seen a few times. The rearrangement uses TRBV20-1 and TRBJ2-7; a weak D match, TRBD1 (5 bases). Germline V gene data show CDR1 as DFQATT and CDR2 as SNEGSKA (reference sequence). Between the trimmed V and J ends, which lost 3 bases and 3 bases, there was a span of 12 bases. The CDR3 loop spans 13 amino acids. Here the CDR3 reads CSASVWGGYEQYF. As DNA, the CDR3 is TGCAGTGCTAGCGTCTGGGGCGGCTACGAGCAGTACTTC.

This clonotype appeared a single time. A read error is possible here, since a much larger clone lies one base away. J is TRBJ2-7 and V is TRBV7-4; 14 bases line up with TRBD2. The CDR3 covers 16 residues. Germline CDR1 SGHVT, CDR2 SQSDAQ. The CDR3 loop reads CDSSSGTSGSRYEQYF. The CDR3 DNA is TGTGACAGCAGCTCTGGGACTAGCGGGAGTCGGTACGAGCAGTACTTC.

This clonotype was counted a few times. This chain uses TRBV7-2 with TRBJ2-1; D not certain. Between the trimmed V and J ends, which lost 5 bases and 2 bases, there was a span of 13 bases. CDR3 length equals 15 residues. The germline V gene has CDR1 SGHTA and CDR2 FQGNSA. The CDR3 DNA reads as TGTGCCAGCAGCCCTCGACTTTCCCCCTACAATGAGCAGTTCTTC. Protein sequence: CASSPRLSPYNEQFF. Full variable domain (rest looked up from reference TRBV7-2 and TRBJ2-1): GAGVSQSPSNKVTEKGKDVELRCDPISGHTALYWYRQSLGQGLEFLIYFQGNSAPDKSGLPSDRFSAERTGGSVSTLTIQRTQQEDSAVYLCASSPRLSPYNEQFFGPGTRLTVL.

In this sample, this clonotype turned up a few times. This chain uses TRBV12-3 or TRBV12-4 with TRBJ2-6; D may be TRBD1 (6 bases). The V end was cut by 1 base, the J end by 0 bases, with 22 bases between. The CDR3 spans 21 residues. The CDR3 DNA reads TGTGCCAGCAGTTTAGATCGGTCAGGGACACACCGTTCCTCTGGGGCCAACGTCCTGACTTTC. This gives the protein CASSLDRSGTHRSSGANVLTF.

This clonotype was picked up many times. The CDR3 region has the DNA TGTGCCAGCAGCCCCCAGGGGGGGACAGGGAGTTTCGAGCAGTACTTC. Translated, it gives CASSPQGGTGSFEQYF. The rearrangement uses TRBV7-2 and TRBJ2-7; 9 bases line up with TRBD1. V shed 5 bases, J shed 6 bases, and the junction held 14 bases outside the gene matches. CDR3 length equals 16 residues. The V gene's germline CDR1 is SGHTA and CDR2 FQGNSA. Based on the CDR3 plus reference TRBV7-2 and TRBJ2-7, the full variable domain is GAGVSQSPSNKVTEKGKDVELRCDPISGHTALYWYRQSLGQGLEFLIYFQGNSAPDKSGLPSDRFSAERTGGSVSTLTIQRTQQEDSAVYLCASSPQGGTGSFEQYFGPGTRLTVT.

This clonotype was seen only a few times. The rearrangement joins TRBV28 to TRBJ1-4; TRBD1 matches at 8 bases. Germline trimming cut 7 bases from V and 6 bases from J; bases unmatched to any gene: 10. Germline-derived CDR1 and CDR2 are MDHEN and SYDVKM. The CDR3 is 15 amino acids. The CDR3 here is CASTSPGQADEKLFF. CDR3 in DNA: TGTGCCAGCACCTCTCCGGGACAGGCTGATGAAAAACTGTTTTTT.

This clonotype was counted a few times. The chain carries TRBV7-9 and TRBJ1-1; D is perhaps TRBD1 (5 bases). Trimming stripped 5 bases from V and 1 base from J, with 8 bases between. The germline CDR1 and CDR2 sequences are SEHNR and FQNEAQ (reference sequence). The CDR3 totals 13 residues. This CDR3 is CASSAGANTEAFF. For the CDR3, the DNA is TGTGCCAGCAGCGCCGGGGCGAACACTGAAGCTTTCTTT.

The chain uses TRBV24-1 and TRBJ2-3; TRBD1 agrees at 7 bases. This CDR3 comprises 16 residues. V shed 5 bases, J shed 0 bases, and the junction held 7 bases outside the gene matches. Germline V gene lookup returns CDR1 KGHDR and CDR2 SFDVKD. The DNA for the CDR3 is TGTGCCACCAGTGGTGCCCCAGGGGGTAGCACAGATACGCAGTATTTT. This codes for CATSGAPGGSTDTQYF.

This clonotype has more than one count but fewer than ten. V usage is TRBV2 and J usage is TRBJ1-4; TRBD1 might be the D (6 bases). The V end was cut by 5 bases, the J end by 4 bases, with 14 bases between. The CDR3 runs 15 residues. Germline CDR1 is SNHLY and CDR2 is FYNNEI. The CDR3 protein is CASSYTGQLNEKLFF. CDR3 DNA: TGTGCCAGCAGTTACACGGGACAACTTAATGAAAAACTGTTTTTT. Full variable domain (rest looked up from reference TRBV2 and TRBJ1-4): EPEVTQTPSHQVTQMGQEVILRCVPISNHLYFYWYRQILGQKVEFLVSFYNNEISEKSEIFDDQFSVERPDGSNFTLKIRSTKLEDSAMYFCASSYTGQLNEKLFFGSGTQLSVL.

This chain uses TRBV15 with TRBJ1-2; TRBD1 is a possible D gene (6 bases). The V end lost 0 bases, the J end lost 8 bases, and 10 bases lay between the germline ends. The CDR3 sequence is 13 residues long. Germline V gives CDR1 LNHNV, CDR2 YYDKDF (reference sequence). The CDR3 nucleotides read TGTGCCACCAGCAGAGATCAAAGGGGGGGCTACACCTTC. As protein: CATSRDQRGGYTF.

The gene calls are TRBV5-4 and TRBJ1-2; D is possibly TRBD1 (5 bases). Trimming removed 4 bases from V and 8 bases from J, with 18 bases in between. The CDR3 length is 14 residues. CDR1 and CDR2 from the germline V gene are SGHNT and YYREEE (reference sequence). In DNA, the CDR3 is TGTGCCAGCAGCACGAAGGACAACCTAGGGGGCTACACCTTC. It encodes CASSTKDNLGGYTF. The complete variable domain, with remaining parts taken from reference TRBV5-4 and TRBJ1-2, reads ETGVTQSPTHLIKTRGQQVTLRCSSQSGHNTVSWYQQALGQGPQFIFQYYREEENGRGNFPPRFSGLQFPNYSSELNVNALELDDSALYLCASSTKDNLGGYTFGSGTRLTVV.

The genes are TRBV2 and TRBJ2-3; tentative D call: TRBD2 (5 bases). Trimming stripped 2 bases from V and 4 bases from J, with 13 bases between. The germline V gene has CDR1 SNHLY and CDR2 FYNNEI. The CDR3 sequence is 15 residues long. CDR3 nucleotide sequence: TGTGCCAGCAGTGAATGGGTCGGGAAGCCAGATACGCAGTATTTT. Its protein product is CASSEWVGKPDTQYF.

This clonotype was seen repeatedly, ten times or more. The chain has TRBV7-2 and TRBJ2-3; 9 bases are a match to TRBD2. The CDR3 has 20 amino acids. CDR1 is SGHTA, CDR2 FQGNSA, per germline. The V segment lost 0 bases and the J segment 6 bases; nucleotides outside the gene matches: 19. The CDR3 here is CASSLALATVSSGGSDTQYF. Written as DNA, the CDR3 is TGTGCCAGCAGCTTAGCGTTGGCTACAGTTAGTAGCGGGGGATCGGATACGCAGTATTTT.

The chain combines TRBV30 with TRBJ1-5; no clear D gene. The CDR3 has 14 amino acids. V was trimmed by 2 bases and J by 9 bases, leaving 17 bases between them. CDR1 and CDR2 from the germline V gene are GTSNPN and SVGIG (reference sequence). DNA of the CDR3: TGTGCCTGGAGTCCTCGGACTGACTGGGGGCCCCAGCATTTT. It specifies CAWSPRTDWGPQHF. Using reference TRBV30 and TRBJ1-5 for the parts outside the CDR3, the full variable domain is SQTIHQWPATLVQPVGSPLSLECTVEGTSNPNLYWYRQAAGRGLQLLFYSVGIGQISSEVPQNLSASRPQDRQFILSSKKLLLSDSGFYLCAWSPRTDWGPQHFGDGTRLSIL.

In this sample, this clonotype turned up many times. V is TRBV6-6 and J is TRBJ2-1; 11 positions agree with TRBD2. CDR1 and CDR2 (germline): MNHNY, SVGAGI (reference sequence). Trimming cost V 5 bases and J 5 bases; bases outside gene matches: 17. This CDR3 comprises 19 residues. CDR3 residues: CASSPYLSGRAASHNEQFF. For the CDR3, the DNA is TGTGCCAGCAGTCCATATCTTAGCGGGAGGGCCGCTTCCCACAATGAGCAGTTCTTC.

This clonotype showed up many times. This chain links TRBV12-3 or TRBV12-4 with TRBJ2-2, with 8 bases aligning to TRBD2. J gave up 4 bases and V 3 bases, and 4 bases lay outside the gene matches. This CDR3 comprises 15 residues. The CDR3 coding sequence is TGTGCCAGCAGTTTCAGCGGGAGTGTCACCGGGGAGCTGTTTTTT. Protein sequence: CASSFSGSVTGELFF.

Ten or more counts support this clonotype. This chain uses TRBV2 with TRBJ1-5, with 7 bases aligning to TRBD1. The germline V gene encodes CDR1 SNHLY and CDR2 FYNNEI. The CDR3 totals 16 residues. V was clipped by 2 bases and J by 3 bases; unmatched bases: 7. CDR3 amino acids: CASSERGPAFNQPQHF. CDR3 DNA sequence: TGTGCCAGCAGTGAAAGGGGGCCGGCATTCAATCAGCCCCAGCATTTT.

This rearrangement joins TRBV7-2 to TRBJ2-2; D gene ambiguous. Per germline, CDR1 SGHTA and CDR2 FQGNSA. Trimming left V 4 bases short and J 0 bases short, with 9 bases between. This CDR3 has 15 residues. The DNA for the CDR3 is TGTGCCAGCAGCTCCCAGCCCGCGAACACCGGGGAGCTGTTTTTT. Protein sequence: CASSSQPANTGELFF.

This clonotype occurred many times. The rearrangement joins TRBV6-2 or TRBV6-3 to TRBJ1-5, with D hard to call. Germline V gene sequence: CDR1 MNHEY, CDR2 SVGEGT. This CDR3 has 12 amino acids. V lost 4 bases and J 4 bases, leaving 5 bases between the germline ends. In DNA form, the CDR3 reads TGTGCCAGCAGTTTAATGAATCAGCCCCAGCATTTT. Translated, it gives CASSLMNQPQHF.